The 9 T cell receptor beta chains presented below share a single source sample, sequenced in a study of blood T cells in healthy people across ages. Combining a sample-barcoded 5' primer with a J-beta primer mix, a second PCR ran for roughly 7 to 12 cycles. MiXCR was run by TCRdb on the 5' RACE reads, yielding one entry per CDR3 protein. The table includes 1.5 million to 2 million distinct CDR3 sequences, about 50% detected once. Material for sequencing was blood. The origin of the receptors is a woman between 35 and 50 years old in good health.

V and J are TRBV12-3 or TRBV12-4 and TRBJ2-1; D remains unclear. V was trimmed by 4 bases and J by 4 bases, leaving 20 bases between them. The CDR3 extends over 17 amino acids. In nucleotides, the CDR3 is TGTGCCAGCAGTTCCCCAGAATACGGGTCAGGATACAATGAGCAGTTCTTC. Encoded protein: CASSSPEYGSGYNEQFF.

This clonotype was seen a few times. The chain uses TRBV6-5 and TRBJ2-4; weak D call: TRBD1 (5 bases). Near its end, the DNA agrees better with TRBJ2-7, so the J call may be wrong. CDR1 MNHEY and CDR2 SVGAGI come from the germline V gene. CDR3 length equals 13 residues. CDR3 amino acids: CASSQKGYDEQYF. CDR3 coding DNA: TGTGCCAGCTCCCAGAAGGGGTATGACGAGCAGTACTTC.

This clonotype was counted ten times or more. The J gene is TRBJ2-3, the V gene TRBV7-9, with D tentatively TRBD1 (5 bases). V lost 1 base and J 0 bases, leaving 5 bases between the germline ends. CDR1 and CDR2 from the germline V gene are SEHNR and FQNEAQ (reference sequence). The CDR3 runs 14 residues. The CDR3 DNA is TGTGCCAGCAGCTTAGGACAGAGCACAGATACGCAGTATTTT. Encoded protein: CASSLGQSTDTQYF.

This clonotype has a handful of counts. The chain links TRBV3-1 to TRBJ2-4; D remains ambiguous. This CDR3 spans 16 amino acids. Germline CDR1 LGHDT, CDR2 YNNKEL (reference sequence). Trimming shortened V by 0 bases and J by 0 bases, and 9 bases separated the two germline ends. CDR3 in amino acids: CASSQEAELAKNIQYF. As DNA, the CDR3 is TGTGCCAGCAGCCAAGAAGCTGAACTAGCCAAAAACATTCAGTACTTC.

This clonotype was seen a handful of times. This rearrangement joins TRBV7-2 to TRBJ2-7; a possible D gene is TRBD2 (5 bases). Trimming cost V 7 bases and J 0 bases, with 16 bases left between them. The CDR3 covers 15 residues. The germline V gene encodes CDR1 SGHTA and CDR2 FQGNSA. The CDR3 DNA is TGTGCCAGCACCCTAGCCCCTGCAAGCTCCTACGAGCAGTACTTC. Translated, it gives CASTLAPASSYEQYF.

J is TRBJ1-2 and V is TRBV7-2; 8 nucleotides match TRBD1. The trim removed 1 base at V and 8 bases at J, leaving 18 bases unmatched. This CDR3 has 18 amino acids. Germline lookup yields CDR1 SGHTA and CDR2 FQGNSA. CDR3 in amino acids: CASSLDRTGTWAMHGYTF. The DNA of the CDR3 is TGTGCCAGCAGCTTAGACAGGACAGGGACTTGGGCAATGCACGGCTACACCTTC. The entire variable domain, with the rest obtained from reference TRBV7-2 and TRBJ1-2, is as follows: GAGVSQSPSNKVTEKGKDVELRCDPISGHTALYWYRQSLGQGLEFLIYFQGNSAPDKSGLPSDRFSAERTGGSVSTLTIQRTQQEDSAVYLCASSLDRTGTWAMHGYTFGSGTRLTVV.

This clonotype showed up just a few times. The gene calls are TRBV6-1 and TRBJ1-1; TRBD1 matches 10 bases. Per the germline V gene, CDR1 is MNHNS and CDR2 is SASEGT. The CDR3 is made up of 13 amino acids. V was clipped by 7 bases and J by 4 bases; unmatched bases: 3. The CDR3 DNA follows: TGTGCCAGCACCAGGACAGGGGGCACTGAAGCTTTCTTT. Its translation: CASTRTGGTEAFF.

This chain connects TRBV6-5 to TRBJ2-7, with 9 bases aligning to TRBD1. The CDR3 is 13 amino acids. The V and J ends lost 6 bases and 7 bases, in that order; junction bases with no gene match: 7. CDR1 is MNHEY and CDR2 is SVGAGI in the germline V gene. CDR3 bases: TGTGCCAGCAGCCGAGACAGGGGGATGGAGCAGTACTTC. Amino acids: CASSRDRGMEQYF.

The sample holds one count of this clonotype. The chain combines TRBV27 with TRBJ2-1, with D possibly being TRBD1 (5 bases). The germline V and J ends were trimmed by 2 bases and 4 bases, with 12 bases remaining between them. This CDR3 comprises 15 residues. Germline values: CDR1 MNHEY, CDR2 SMNVEV (reference sequence). The CDR3 DNA sequence: TGTGCCAGCAGTTTAAACCCGGACAAGTACAATGAGCAGTTCTTC. Residues: CASSLNPDKYNEQFF.